This passage covers 30 T cell receptor beta chains from one sample sequenced in a study of beta chain features in type 1 diabetes. The entirety of the isolated RNA underwent reverse transcription, so expressed TCRB transcripts were sequenced. Method: immunoSEQ multiplex PCR; TCRdb's copy keeps in-frame clones and lacks some. The sample records over 120,000 clones, about 10% being singletons. Sequencing was performed on naive CD4+ T cells from blood. These receptors were collected from a man between 18 and 29 years old in good health.

This rearrangement joins TRBV19 to TRBJ1-2, with D perhaps TRBD1 (5 bases). The CDR3 has 15 amino acids. The germline CDR1 and CDR2 sequences are LNHDA and SQIVND (reference sequence). Trimming removed 4 bases from V and 6 bases from J, with 18 bases in between. Here the CDR3 DNA reads TGTGCCAGTAGTACGCGGGACGGGAGAGGCCATGGCTACACCTTC. This encodes CASSTRDGRGHGYTF.

V usage is TRBV2 and J usage is TRBJ2-5; the D gene is possibly TRBD1 (5 bases). The CDR3 is made up of 13 amino acids. Germline V gene lookup returns CDR1 SNHLY and CDR2 FYNNEI. The germline V and J ends were trimmed by 6 bases and 7 bases, with 15 bases remaining between them. The CDR3 loop is CASRTDLQGTQYF. The DNA of the CDR3 is TGTGCCAGCAGGACCGACCTGCAGGGGACCCAGTACTTC.

The chain couples TRBV2 to TRBJ2-7; 8 bases match TRBD1. The CDR3 loop spans 15 amino acids. The germline CDR1 and CDR2 sequences are SNHLY and FYNNEI. Losses at the gene ends were 6 bases for V and 1 base for J; bases not matched to a gene: 8. The CDR3 sequence is CASRNGQGKSYEQYF. CDR3 bases: TGTGCCAGCAGAAACGGACAGGGAAAGTCCTACGAGCAGTACTTC.

This clone was observed a handful of times. V gene TRBV5-1 combines with J gene TRBJ2-3, with TRBD1 identical over 8 bases. The germline V gene encodes CDR1 SGHRS and CDR2 YFSETQ. V lost 4 bases to trimming and J lost 3 bases; unmatched junction nucleotides: 4. The CDR3 has 14 residues. In DNA, the CDR3 is TGCGCCAGCAGCGTACAGGGGGGAACAGATACGCAGTATTTT. Protein product: CASSVQGGTDTQYF.

This clone was seen more than once but under ten times. The chain has TRBV5-1 and TRBJ1-2; D gene ambiguous. Germline V gives CDR1 SGHRS, CDR2 YFSETQ. V lost 3 bases and J 3 bases, leaving 3 bases between the germline ends. The CDR3 is 11 amino acids. The CDR3 sequence: CASSSDYGYTF. In DNA form, the CDR3 reads TGCGCCAGCAGCTCAGACTATGGCTACACCTTC.

This clone came up a few times. This sequence joins TRBV6-1 and TRBJ1-1; D possibly corresponds to TRBD1 (5 bases). V dropped 7 bases and J dropped 1 base, with 13 bases sitting between them. Germline CDR1 reads MNHNS; CDR2 reads SASEGT. There are 14 residues in the CDR3. The CDR3 DNA follows: TGTGCCAGCATCGCGACAGTATCGAACACTGAAGCTTTCTTT. Translated, it gives CASIATVSNTEAFF.

The CDR3 sequence: CASSYRGTYGYTF. The CDR3 nucleotides are TGTGCCAGCAGTTACAGGGGAACCTATGGCTACACCTTC. V and J are TRBV27 and TRBJ1-2, with TRBD1 matching 7 bases. The CDR3 length is 13 residues. Looked up from germline, CDR1 is MNHEY and CDR2 is SMNVEV (reference sequence). V shed 4 bases, J shed 4 bases, and the junction held 3 bases outside the gene matches.

This clone was counted a few times. The V gene is TRBV4-2, the J gene TRBJ2-3, with 9 bases that match TRBD2. The germline CDR1 and CDR2 sequences are LGHNA and YNFKEQ. V trimming: 0 bases; J trimming: 5 bases; junction bases outside the gene matches: 9. The CDR3 runs 17 residues. The CDR3 loop reads CASSQDLTSGSRDTQYF. For the CDR3, the DNA is TGTGCCAGCAGCCAAGATCTGACTAGCGGTAGTCGAGATACGCAGTATTTT.

This clone turned up a few times. The V call is TRBV7-2, the J call TRBJ1-6, with 8 bases lining up with TRBD1. The CDR3 totals 16 residues. V trimming: 4 bases; J trimming: 1 base; junction bases outside the gene matches: 3. The germline V gene encodes CDR1 SGHTA and CDR2 FQGNSA. CDR3: CASSSHRGSYNSPLHF. CDR3 nucleotides: TGTGCCAGCAGCTCGCACAGGGGGTCCTATAATTCACCCCTCCACTTT.

This clone was detected a few times. The rearrangement joins TRBV19 to TRBJ1-1; 7 bases map to TRBD1. This CDR3 is 15 amino acids long. Per the germline V gene, CDR1 is LNHDA and CDR2 is SQIVND (reference sequence). With V trimmed by 4 bases and J by 3 bases, 8 bases remained unmatched. CDR3 loop: CASSTLQGRHTEAFF. Written as DNA, the CDR3 is TGTGCCAGTAGTACCCTACAGGGGAGGCACACTGAAGCTTTCTTT.

This sequence joins TRBV7-2 and TRBJ2-2; D is uncertain. V was clipped by 5 bases and J by 6 bases, with 16 bases between them. From germline, CDR1 is SGHTA and CDR2 FQGNSA. The CDR3 has 15 residues. CDR3 region: CASSPELLSPGELFF. The DNA for the CDR3 is TGTGCCAGCAGCCCGGAGCTATTGTCCCCCGGGGAGCTGTTTTTT.

The J gene is TRBJ1-2, the V gene TRBV19; D perhaps matches TRBD1 (6 bases). V was clipped by 4 bases and J by 4 bases, with 16 bases between them. CDR1 is LNHDA and CDR2 is SQIVND in the germline V gene (reference sequence). The CDR3 is made up of 15 amino acids. The CDR3 DNA is TGTGCCAGTAGTACTCTATCACAGGGATTCTATGGCTACACCTTC. Its protein is CASSTLSQGFYGYTF.

This clone was found many times. The chain links TRBV11-2 to TRBJ2-3; D is uncertain. The CDR3 covers 13 residues. The ends were cut back, 2 bases at V and 4 bases at J, with 7 bases in the middle. Germline V gene lookup returns CDR1 SGHAT and CDR2 FQNNGV. CDR3: CASSLSLSDTQYF. As DNA, the CDR3 is TGTGCCAGCAGCTTATCTTTGTCAGATACGCAGTATTTT.

V is TRBV29-1 and J is TRBJ2-5; 9 nucleotides agree with TRBD2. Looked up from germline, CDR1 is SQVTM and CDR2 is ANQGSEA. CDR3 length equals 14 residues. After removal of 4 bases from V and 4 bases from J, the junction contained 7 bases not matched to a gene. The CDR3 loop is CSVAALAGLETQYF. CDR3 coding DNA: TGCAGCGTTGCCGCGCTAGCGGGGCTAGAGACCCAGTACTTC.

The table lists this clone with many counts. The chain is built from TRBV7-9 and TRBJ2-3, with D hard to call. Germline CDR1 SEHNR, CDR2 FQNEAQ (reference sequence). The CDR3 length is 12 residues. Between the trimmed V and J ends, which lost 5 bases and 5 bases, there was a span of 8 bases. CDR3 amino acids: CASSVSRDTQYF. The CDR3 DNA follows: TGTGCCAGCAGCGTTTCTAGAGATACGCAGTATTTT.

V usage is TRBV4-3 and J usage is TRBJ2-2; tentative D call: TRBD1 (5 bases). This CDR3 is 16 amino acids long. Between the trimmed V and J ends, which lost 2 bases and 4 bases, there was a span of 14 bases. The germline V gene has CDR1 LGHNA and CDR2 YSLEER. The CDR3: CASSQPIGQGTGELFF. CDR3 in DNA: TGCGCCAGCAGCCAACCTATTGGTCAGGGCACCGGGGAGCTGTTTTTT.

This clone has a handful of counts. The chain couples TRBV18 to TRBJ1-6, with D possibly matching TRBD1 (5 bases). The germline CDR1 and CDR2 sequences are KGHSH and LQKENI. The ends were cut back, 3 bases at V and 6 bases at J, with 12 bases in the middle. The CDR3 spans 15 residues. The CDR3 coding sequence is TGTGCCAGCTCACCCCCAGCCGGGGGTAATTCACCCCTCCACTTT. Translated, it gives CASSPPAGGNSPLHF.

The V gene is TRBV7-9, the J gene TRBJ1-2; 8 bases map to TRBD1. The CDR3 is 14 residues long. Germline CDR1 and CDR2: SEHNR and FQNEAQ (reference sequence). J lost 4 bases, V lost 5 bases, and 6 bases had no gene match. CDR3 nucleotides: TGTGCCAGCAGCAAACCAGGGGGCCCCTATGGCTACACCTTC. Translated, it gives CASSKPGGPYGYTF.

In this sample, this clone turned up many times. This same CDR3 is encoded by further DNA sequences in the sample. This chain uses TRBV7-2 with TRBJ2-7; D unclear. Germline assignment: CDR1 SGHTA and CDR2 FQGNSA. The CDR3 is 11 residues long. With 4 bases removed from V and 2 bases from J, the gap between germline ends came to 3 bases. The CDR3 spells CASSSAYEQYF. DNA for the CDR3: TGTGCCAGCAGCTCCGCCTACGAGCAGTACTTC.

The rearrangement links TRBV18 to TRBJ2-1; perhaps TRBD2 as D (6 bases). The CDR3 covers 14 residues. Trimming left V 3 bases short and J 6 bases short, with 12 bases between. Looked up from germline, CDR1 is KGHSH and CDR2 is LQKENI. The CDR3 DNA sequence: TGTGCCAGCTCACCCCAGGGAGCGGGCAATGAGCAGTTCTTC. Translating gives CASSPQGAGNEQFF.

This clone has at least ten counts. The rearrangement uses TRBV29-1 and TRBJ2-1; 8 bases fit TRBD2. The V gene's germline CDR1 is SQVTM and CDR2 ANQGSEA. The CDR3 sequence is 13 residues long. Losses at the gene ends were 6 bases for V and 8 bases for J; bases not matched to a gene: 9. CDR3 region: CSVGGGTTYEQFF. The CDR3 DNA sequence: TGCAGCGTCGGGGGGGGTACCACCTATGAGCAGTTCTTC.

A few counts support this clone. This rearrangement joins TRBV4-1 to TRBJ2-1; D is perhaps TRBD2 (6 bases). V lost 0 bases and J lost 1, with 13 bases in between. The CDR3 consists of 17 residues. The germline gives CDR1 MGHRA, CDR2 YSYEKL. In nucleotides, the CDR3 is TGCGCCAGCAGCCAAGATTCTCAGCGGGTGTCCTACAATGAGCAGTTCTTC. It encodes CASSQDSQRVSYNEQFF.

This clone was found a few times. The CDR3 DNA reads as TGTGCCAGCAGCTTAGTCACTTGGGAGGGAAGTGGTTCACCCCTCCACTTT. Its translation is CASSLVTWEGSGSPLHF. J is TRBJ1-6 and V is TRBV11-2, with D hard to call. Deletions cut 1 base from V and 9 bases from J, with 19 bases between. Germline loops: CDR1 SGHAT, CDR2 FQNNGV. There are 17 residues in the CDR3.

This chain joins TRBV5-6 and TRBJ2-3, with 10 bases that match TRBD1. The germline CDR1 and CDR2 sequences are SGHDT and YYEEEE. Trimming took 2 bases from V and 3 from J; bases not matched to a gene: 6. The CDR3 consists of 16 residues. The CDR3 loop is CASSFSGTGATDTQYF. The DNA for the CDR3 is TGTGCCAGCAGCTTCTCCGGGACAGGGGCAACAGATACGCAGTATTTT.

The chain is built from TRBV18 and TRBJ2-7, with 12 bases lining up with TRBD2. Germline CDR1 is KGHSH and CDR2 is LQKENI. Germline trimming cut 2 bases from V and 0 bases from J; bases unmatched to any gene: 8. CDR3 length: 18 residues. The CDR3 sequence is CASSPFRTSGASSYEQYF. CDR3 sequence (DNA): TGTGCCAGCTCACCATTTCGGACTAGCGGGGCTAGCTCCTACGAGCAGTACTTC.

This clone was seen more than once but under ten times. The rearrangement links TRBV5-4 to TRBJ2-2; 8 positions agree with TRBD1. CDR3 length: 15 residues. In germline, CDR1 is SGHNT, CDR2 YYREEE (reference sequence). The trim removed 5 bases at V and 4 bases at J, leaving 7 bases unmatched. CDR3 protein: CASSTGGKVTGELFF. The CDR3 nucleotides are TGTGCCAGCAGTACAGGGGGGAAGGTCACCGGGGAGCTGTTTTTT.

This chain connects TRBV5-1 to TRBJ2-1; 11 bases line up with TRBD2. This CDR3 region has 15 residues. The germline V gene encodes CDR1 SGHRS and CDR2 YFSETQ. V was pared by 3 bases and J by 5 bases, with 4 bases of the junction left unmatched. CDR3 sequence reads: CASSSTSGGHNEQFF. CDR3 bases: TGCGCCAGCAGCTCCACTAGCGGGGGACACAATGAGCAGTTCTTC.

The chain couples TRBV27 to TRBJ2-1; possibly TRBD1 for D (5 bases). CDR1 and CDR2 from the germline V gene are MNHEY and SMNVEV (reference sequence). This CDR3 spans 15 amino acids. Trimming left V 0 bases short and J 2 bases short, with 8 bases between. The CDR3 reads CASSLSETAYNEQFF. CDR3 DNA: TGTGCCAGCAGTTTATCGGAGACAGCCTACAATGAGCAGTTCTTC.

Only a few counts were recorded for this clone. The V gene is TRBV6-5, the J gene TRBJ2-7; D is possibly TRBD1 (6 bases). With 9 bases removed from V and 2 bases from J, the gap between germline ends came to 14 bases. Germline CDR1 and CDR2: MNHEY and SVGAGI. This CDR3 is built from 13 residues. CDR3 loop: CASTGTPAYEQYF. The CDR3 DNA reads as TGTGCCAGTACCGGGACACCCGCCTACGAGCAGTACTTC.

The chain carries TRBV15 and TRBJ2-3; 8 bases are shared with TRBD2. CDR1 and CDR2 from the germline V gene are LNHNV and YYDKDF (reference sequence). The V segment lost 5 bases and the J segment 0 bases; nucleotides outside the gene matches: 7. The CDR3 runs to 16 residues. CDR3 coding DNA: TGTGCCACCAGCCTCCGGGGGGGGGATAGCACAGATACGCAGTATTTT. The encoded protein is CATSLRGGDSTDTQYF.